The next 9 T cell receptor beta chains were all read from a single sample in a study of blood T cell repertoires in COVID-19. Using immunoSEQ multiplex PCR, the repertoire was profiled, and TCRdb retains in-frame clones only, with some absent. The repertoire holds about 300,000 clones, with approximately 84% as singletons. Sequencing was carried out using PBMCs or T cells enriched from blood (not recorded which). These receptors were collected from a woman aged 18 to 35 who had recovered from COVID-19.

This chain joins TRBV11-2 and TRBJ2-7; 10 bases match TRBD2. CDR1 and CDR2 (germline): SGHAT, FQNNGV. This CDR3 has 14 amino acids. J lost 2 bases, V lost 6 bases, and 4 bases had no gene match. CDR3 in DNA: TGTGCCAGCAGTTCCGGGACTAGCGCCTACGAGCAGTACTTC. As protein: CASSSGTSAYEQYF.

The table lists this clone with a count of one. This chain joins TRBV20-1 and TRBJ1-1, with D unclear. With 4 bases removed from V and 2 bases from J, the gap between germline ends came to 5 bases. The CDR3 runs to 11 residues. Germline lookup yields CDR1 DFQATT and CDR2 SNEGSKA (reference sequence). The CDR3 DNA follows: TGCAGTGCTAAAACTAACACTGAAGCTTTCTTT. It codes for CSAKTNTEAFF.

The rearrangement joins TRBV2 to TRBJ2-2; D possibly corresponds to TRBD1 (6 bases). V gave up 0 bases and J gave up 5 bases, with 13 bases separating them. The CDR3 is 16 residues long. Germline CDR1 SNHLY, CDR2 FYNNEI. In DNA, the CDR3 is TGTGCCAGCAGTGAAGCGGACAGATCTCTAACCGGGGAGCTGTTTTTT. Its protein is CASSEADRSLTGELFF.

The chain couples TRBV5-1 to TRBJ1-2; TRBD1 agrees at 10 bases. The CDR3 spans 15 residues. The trim removed 6 bases at V and 8 bases at J, leaving 13 bases unmatched. CDR1 SGHRS and CDR2 YFSETQ come from the germline V gene. Here the CDR3 reads CASTLTTGGQDGYTF. The CDR3 coding sequence is TGCGCCAGCACCCTAACGACAGGGGGCCAAGACGGCTACACCTTC.

The rearrangement joins TRBV25-1 to TRBJ2-5, with D hard to call. The CDR3 consists of 13 residues. V lost 1 base, J lost 4 bases, and 7 bases lay in between. Germline V CDR1 and CDR2: MGHDK, SYGVNS. DNA of the CDR3: TGTGCCAGCAGTGAATCGACAATAGAGACCCAGTACTTC. Amino acids: CASSESTIETQYF. Based on the CDR3 plus reference TRBV25-1 and TRBJ2-5, the full variable domain is EADIYQTPRYLVIGTGKKITLECSQTMGHDKMYWYQQDPGMELHLIHYSYGVNSTEKGDLSSESTVSRIRTEHFPLTLESARPSHTSQYLCASSESTIETQYFGPGTRLLVL.

In its sample, this clone was seen once. V gene TRBV5-1 combines with J gene TRBJ1-1, with TRBD1 matching over 8 bases. The J segment lost 1 base and the V segment lost 7 bases, leaving 12 bases of the junction unmatched. CDR3 length equals 16 residues. Germline-derived CDR1 and CDR2 are SGHRS and YFSETQ. The CDR3 sequence: CASGKNRGDRNTEAFF. CDR3 nucleotides: TGCGCCAGCGGTAAGAACAGGGGGGACAGGAACACTGAAGCTTTCTTT.

This rearrangement joins TRBV7-2 to TRBJ1-5; TRBD1 aligns across 9 bases. CDR3 length equals 14 residues. In germline, CDR1 is SGHTA, CDR2 FQGNSA. Trimming cost V 5 bases and J 6 bases; bases outside gene matches: 5. The CDR3 DNA sequence: TGTGCCAGCAGCCGGGACAGGGATCGTCAGCCCCAGCATTTT. Translation: CASSRDRDRQPQHF.

The rearrangement joins TRBV29-1 to TRBJ1-2, with D tentatively TRBD1 (6 bases). There are 13 residues in the CDR3. V was shortened by 3 bases and J by 3 bases, with 11 bases between the two germline ends. Germline CDR1 is SQVTM and CDR2 is ANQGSEA. This chain's CDR3 is CSVDLQGDYGYTF. CDR3 sequence (DNA): TGCAGCGTTGACCTACAGGGAGACTATGGCTACACCTTC. The full variable domain, rest sourced from reference TRBV29-1 and TRBJ1-2, is SAVISQKPSRDICQRGTSLTIQCQVDSQVTMMFWYRQQPGQSLTLIATANQGSEATYESGFVIDKFPISRPNLTFSTLTVSNMSPEDSSIYLCSVDLQGDYGYTFGSGTRLTVV.

This chain connects TRBV6-5 to TRBJ1-2; 11 nucleotides line up with TRBD1. Germline V lookup: CDR1 MNHEY, CDR2 SVGAGI. The CDR3 loop spans 15 amino acids. Unmatched junction bases numbered 5, after V lost 6 bases and J lost 2 bases. CDR3 in amino acids: CASSQDRGPNYGYTF. The CDR3 coding sequence is TGTGCCAGCAGCCAGGACAGGGGGCCAAACTATGGCTACACCTTC.